The present entry profiles one T cell receptor beta chain with its context. V was shortened by 3 bases and J by 3 bases, with 9 bases between the two germline ends. The CDR3 spans 14 residues. Germline CDR1 and CDR2: LNHNV and YYDKDF (reference sequence). The table came from immunoSEQ multiplex PCR; TCRdb's copy has only in-frame clones and leaves some out. The repertoire holds fewer than 70,000 clones, approximately 91% seen once, with 1.4% in the top ten. This record comes from a study of T cell changes during pregnancy in multiple sclerosis. The rearrangement joins TRBV15 to TRBJ1-5, with D tentatively TRBD1 (6 bases). The sequence derives from a female donor with multiple sclerosis, enrolled in a pregnancy study. This sample comprised peripheral blood, obtained in the third trimester of pregnancy. The CDR3 region has the DNA TGTGCCACCAGCAGCGGGGGGCCCAATCAGCCCCAGCATTTT. This codes for CATSSGGPNQPQHF. The full variable domain, its missing parts supplied by reference TRBV15 and TRBJ1-5, is DAMVIQNPRYQVTQFGKPVTLSCSQTLNHNVMYWYQQKSSQAPKLLFHYYDKDFNNEADTPDNFQSRRPNTSFCFLDIRSPGLGDTAMYLCATSSGGPNQPQHFGDGTRLSIL.